Sequencing of this T cell receptor (beta chain) was carried out in a study of a mutant IDH1 vaccine in newly diagnosed glioma. Study-wide background: Weeks 1, 3, 5, 7, 11, 15, 19 and 23 were when patients received their eight vaccinations. Onset of vaccination occurred 4-6 weeks following radiotherapy alone, or with temozolomide cycles. Treated patients, averaging roughly 40 years, were roughly 62% male and roughly 38% female. Points from the study as a whole: Top peripheral T cell clonotype shifts appeared unrelated to pseudoprogression.

As to time point: week 11, during vaccination. Every vaccine dose comprised 300 ug of mutant IDH1 20-mer peptide plus topical imiquimod. A word on this clone: The antigen is undetermined. Within the sample, other DNA sequences also encode this same CDR3.

V was clipped by 3 bases and J by 1 base, with 4 bases between them. Germline V gene sequence: CDR1 SGHVS, CDR2 FQNEAQ. The CDR3 contains 13 residues. The assay was immunoSEQ multiplex PCR, and TCRdb's table has in-frame clones only and misses some. Of roughly 130,000 clones in the sample, about 82% are singletons; the top ten hold 5.5%. The chain employs TRBV7-8 and TRBJ1-3; D uncertain. The sequences come from PBMCs, collected from a glioma patient whose treatment included an IDH1 peptide vaccine. This sequence was found in a man aged 40-49 years with glioma. The CDR3 is CASSLMSGNTIYF. The CDR3 DNA follows: TGTGCCAGCAGCTTGATGTCTGGAAACACCATATATTTT.